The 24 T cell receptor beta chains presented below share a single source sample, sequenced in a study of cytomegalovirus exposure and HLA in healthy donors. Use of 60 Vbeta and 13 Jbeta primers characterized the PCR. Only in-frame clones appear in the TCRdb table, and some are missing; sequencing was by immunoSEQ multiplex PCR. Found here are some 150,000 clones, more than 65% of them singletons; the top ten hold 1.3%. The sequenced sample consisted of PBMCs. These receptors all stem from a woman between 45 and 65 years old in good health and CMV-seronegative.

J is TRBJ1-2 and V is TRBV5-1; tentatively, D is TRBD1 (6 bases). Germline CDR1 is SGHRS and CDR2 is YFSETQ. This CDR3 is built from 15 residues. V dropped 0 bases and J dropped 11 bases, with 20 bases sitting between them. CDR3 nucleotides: TGCGCCAGCAGCTTGGATTCCCGAGTGCGAGGACAGTACACCTTC. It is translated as CASSLDSRVRGQYTF.

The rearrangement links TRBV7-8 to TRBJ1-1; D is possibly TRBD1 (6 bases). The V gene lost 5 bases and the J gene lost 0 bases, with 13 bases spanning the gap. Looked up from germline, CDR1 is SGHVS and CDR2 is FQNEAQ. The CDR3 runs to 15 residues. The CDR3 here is CASSTSDSLNTEAFF. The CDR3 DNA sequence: TGTGCCAGCAGCACCTCGGACAGTCTGAACACTGAAGCTTTCTTT. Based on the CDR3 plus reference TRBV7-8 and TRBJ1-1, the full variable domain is GAGVSQSPRYKVAKRGQDVALRCDPISGHVSLFWYQQALGQGPEFLTYFQNEAQLDKSGLPSDRFFAERPEGSVSTLKIQRTQQEDSAVYLCASSTSDSLNTEAFFGQGTRLTVV.

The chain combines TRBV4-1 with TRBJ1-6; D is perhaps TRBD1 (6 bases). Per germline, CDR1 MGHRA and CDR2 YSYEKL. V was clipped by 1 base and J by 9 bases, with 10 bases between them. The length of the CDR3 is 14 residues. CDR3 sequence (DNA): TGCGCCAGCAGCCAAGGGCCAGGGGCTTCACCCCTCCACTTT. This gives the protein CASSQGPGASPLHF.

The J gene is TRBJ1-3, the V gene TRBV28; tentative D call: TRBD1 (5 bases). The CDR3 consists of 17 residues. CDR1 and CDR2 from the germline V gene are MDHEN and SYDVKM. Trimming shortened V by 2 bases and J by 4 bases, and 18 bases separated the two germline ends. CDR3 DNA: TGTGCCAGCAGTTTAGAGATGGGGTGGGGCGCCGGAAACACCATATATTTT. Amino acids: CASSLEMGWGAGNTIYF.

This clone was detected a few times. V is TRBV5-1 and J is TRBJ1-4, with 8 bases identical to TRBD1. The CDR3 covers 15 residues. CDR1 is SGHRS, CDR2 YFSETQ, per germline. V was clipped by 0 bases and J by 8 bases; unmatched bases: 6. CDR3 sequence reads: CASSLVGTGGEKLFF. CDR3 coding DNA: TGCGCCAGCAGCTTGGTGGGGACAGGAGGGGAAAAACTGTTTTTT.

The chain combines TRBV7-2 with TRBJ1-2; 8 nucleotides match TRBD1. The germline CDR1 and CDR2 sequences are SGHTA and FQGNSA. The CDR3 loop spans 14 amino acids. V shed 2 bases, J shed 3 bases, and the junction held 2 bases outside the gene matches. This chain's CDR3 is CASSLMGQDYGYTF. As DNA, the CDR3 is TGTGCCAGCAGCTTAATGGGACAGGACTATGGCTACACCTTC. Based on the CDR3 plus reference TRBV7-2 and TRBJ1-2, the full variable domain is GAGVSQSPSNKVTEKGKDVELRCDPISGHTALYWYRQSLGQGLEFLIYFQGNSAPDKSGLPSDRFSAERTGGSVSTLTIQRTQQEDSAVYLCASSLMGQDYGYTFGSGTRLTVV.

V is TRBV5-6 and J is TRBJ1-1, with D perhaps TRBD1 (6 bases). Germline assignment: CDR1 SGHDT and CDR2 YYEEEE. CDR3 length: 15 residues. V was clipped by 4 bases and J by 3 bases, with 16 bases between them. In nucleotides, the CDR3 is TGTGCCAGCAGCCCGGGTCGGACAGAAGACACTGAAGCTTTCTTT. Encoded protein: CASSPGRTEDTEAFF.

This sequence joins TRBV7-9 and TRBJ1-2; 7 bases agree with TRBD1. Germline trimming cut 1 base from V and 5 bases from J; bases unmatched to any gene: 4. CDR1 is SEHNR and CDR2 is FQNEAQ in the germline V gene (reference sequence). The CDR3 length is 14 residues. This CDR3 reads CASSLGTGDYGYTF. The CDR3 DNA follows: TGTGCCAGCAGCTTAGGGACAGGAGATTATGGCTACACCTTC.

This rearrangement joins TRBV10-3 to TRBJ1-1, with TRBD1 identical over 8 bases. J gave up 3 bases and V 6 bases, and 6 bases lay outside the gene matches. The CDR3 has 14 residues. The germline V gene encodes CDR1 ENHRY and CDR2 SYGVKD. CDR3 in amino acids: CAISRQGRYTEAFF. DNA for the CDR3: TGTGCCATCAGCCGACAGGGGAGATACACTGAAGCTTTCTTT.

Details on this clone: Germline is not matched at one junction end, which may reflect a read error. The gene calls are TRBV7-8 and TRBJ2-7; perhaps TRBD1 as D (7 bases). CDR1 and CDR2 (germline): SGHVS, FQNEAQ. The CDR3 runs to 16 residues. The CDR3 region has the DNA TGTGCCAGCAGCTCCAGACGGAGGGGGCAGACCTATGAGCAGTACTTC. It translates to CASSSRRRGQTYEQYF.

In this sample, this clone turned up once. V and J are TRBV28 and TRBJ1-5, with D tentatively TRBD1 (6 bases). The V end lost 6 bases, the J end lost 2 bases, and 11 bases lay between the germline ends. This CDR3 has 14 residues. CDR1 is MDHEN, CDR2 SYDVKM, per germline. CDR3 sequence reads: CASRYPGGNQPQHF. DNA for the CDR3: TGTGCCAGCAGGTACCCAGGGGGCAATCAGCCCCAGCATTTT.

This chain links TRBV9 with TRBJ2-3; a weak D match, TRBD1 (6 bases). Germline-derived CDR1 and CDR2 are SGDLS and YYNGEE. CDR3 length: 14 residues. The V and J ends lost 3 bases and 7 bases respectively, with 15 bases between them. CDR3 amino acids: CASSEQGTVNTQYF. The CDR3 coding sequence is TGTGCCAGCAGCGAACAGGGTACTGTGAATACGCAGTATTTT.

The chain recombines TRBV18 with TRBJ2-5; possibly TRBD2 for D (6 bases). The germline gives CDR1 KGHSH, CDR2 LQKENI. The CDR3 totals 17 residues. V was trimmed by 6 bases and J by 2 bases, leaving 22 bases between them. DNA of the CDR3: TGTGCCAGCTCCCCCCGGGTGCGGAGCGGGTCTCAAGAGACCCAGTACTTC. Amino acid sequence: CASSPRVRSGSQETQYF. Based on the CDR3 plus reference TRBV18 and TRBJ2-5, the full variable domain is NAGVMQNPRHLVRRRGQEARLRCSPMKGHSHVYWYRQLPEEGLKFMVYLQKENIIDESGMPKERFSAEFPKEGPSILRIQQVVRGDSAAYFCASSPRVRSGSQETQYFGPGTRLLVL.

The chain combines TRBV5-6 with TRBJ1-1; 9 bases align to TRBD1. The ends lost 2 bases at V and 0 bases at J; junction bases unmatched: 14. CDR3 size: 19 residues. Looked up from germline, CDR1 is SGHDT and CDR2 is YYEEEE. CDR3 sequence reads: CASSLRILGTGRMNTEAFF. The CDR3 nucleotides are TGTGCCAGCAGCTTAAGAATCCTGGGGACAGGGCGAATGAACACTGAAGCTTTCTTT. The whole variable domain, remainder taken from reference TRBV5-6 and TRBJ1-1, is DAGVTQSPTHLIKTRGQQVTLRCSPKSGHDTVSWYQQALGQGPQFIFQYYEEEERQRGNFPDRFSGHQFPNYSSELNVNALLLGDSALYLCASSLRILGTGRMNTEAFFGQGTRLTVV.

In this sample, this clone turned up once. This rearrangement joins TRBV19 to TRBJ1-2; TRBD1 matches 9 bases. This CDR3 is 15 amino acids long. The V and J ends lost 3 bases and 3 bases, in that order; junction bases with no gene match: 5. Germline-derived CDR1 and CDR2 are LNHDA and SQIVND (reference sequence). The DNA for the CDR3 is TGTGCCAGTAGTATCCGGGACAGGGCCGACTATGGCTACACCTTC. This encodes CASSIRDRADYGYTF.

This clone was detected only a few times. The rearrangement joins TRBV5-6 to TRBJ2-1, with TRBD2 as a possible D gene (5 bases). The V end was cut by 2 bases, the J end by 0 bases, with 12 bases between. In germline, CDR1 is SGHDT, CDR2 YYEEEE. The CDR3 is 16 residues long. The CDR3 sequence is CASSFKKRSSYNEQFF. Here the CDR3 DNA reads TGTGCCAGCAGCTTCAAGAAGCGGAGCTCCTACAATGAGCAGTTCTTC.

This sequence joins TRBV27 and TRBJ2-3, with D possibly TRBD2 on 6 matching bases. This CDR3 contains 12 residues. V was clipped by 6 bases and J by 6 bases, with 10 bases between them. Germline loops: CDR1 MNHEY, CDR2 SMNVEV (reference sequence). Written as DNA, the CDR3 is TGTGCCAGCAGACTCAGCGGGGATACGCAGTATTTT. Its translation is CASRLSGDTQYF.

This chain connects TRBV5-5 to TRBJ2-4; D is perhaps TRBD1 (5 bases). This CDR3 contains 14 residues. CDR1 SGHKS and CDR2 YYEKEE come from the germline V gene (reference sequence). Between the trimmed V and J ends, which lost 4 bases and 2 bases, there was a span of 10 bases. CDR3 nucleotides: TGTGCCAGCAGCCCCCGACAGACCAAAAACATTCAGTACTTC. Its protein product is CASSPRQTKNIQYF.

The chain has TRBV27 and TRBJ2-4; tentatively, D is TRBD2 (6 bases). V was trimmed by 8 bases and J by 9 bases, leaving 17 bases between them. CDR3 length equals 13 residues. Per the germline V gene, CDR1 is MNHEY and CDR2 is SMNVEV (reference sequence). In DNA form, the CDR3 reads TGTGCCAGCCATCGGGGCGGGGAAGCCATTCAGTACTTC. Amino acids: CASHRGGEAIQYF.

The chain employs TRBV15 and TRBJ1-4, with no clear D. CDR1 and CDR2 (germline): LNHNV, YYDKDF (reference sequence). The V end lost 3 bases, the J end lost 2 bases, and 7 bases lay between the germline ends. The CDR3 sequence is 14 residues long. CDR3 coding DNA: TGTGCCACCAGCAGGGCCGGGACTAATGAAAAACTGTTTTTT. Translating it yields CATSRAGTNEKLFF.

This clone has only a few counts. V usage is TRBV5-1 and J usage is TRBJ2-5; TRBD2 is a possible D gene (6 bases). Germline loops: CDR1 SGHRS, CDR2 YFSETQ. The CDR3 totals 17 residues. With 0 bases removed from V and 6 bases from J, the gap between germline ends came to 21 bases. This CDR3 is CASSLVQGGGMGKTQYF. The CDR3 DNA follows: TGCGCCAGCAGCTTGGTGCAGGGAGGAGGTATGGGTAAGACCCAGTACTTC.

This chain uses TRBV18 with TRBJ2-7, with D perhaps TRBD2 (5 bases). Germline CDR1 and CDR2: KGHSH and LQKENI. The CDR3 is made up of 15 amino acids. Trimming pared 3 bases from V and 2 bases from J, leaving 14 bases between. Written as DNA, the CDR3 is TGTGCCAGCTCACCCGCGGAGGTCTTCCCCTACGAGCAGTACTTC. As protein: CASSPAEVFPYEQYF. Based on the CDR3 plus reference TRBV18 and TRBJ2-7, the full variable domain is NAGVMQNPRHLVRRRGQEARLRCSPMKGHSHVYWYRQLPEEGLKFMVYLQKENIIDESGMPKERFSAEFPKEGPSILRIQQVVRGDSAAYFCASSPAEVFPYEQYFGPGTRLTVT.

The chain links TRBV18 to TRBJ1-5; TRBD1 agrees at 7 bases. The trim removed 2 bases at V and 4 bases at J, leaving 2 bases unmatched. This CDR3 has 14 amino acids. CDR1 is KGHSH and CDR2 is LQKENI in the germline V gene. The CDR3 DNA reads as TGTGCCAGCTCACCATTGGGACAGAATCAGCCCCAGCATTTT. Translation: CASSPLGQNQPQHF.

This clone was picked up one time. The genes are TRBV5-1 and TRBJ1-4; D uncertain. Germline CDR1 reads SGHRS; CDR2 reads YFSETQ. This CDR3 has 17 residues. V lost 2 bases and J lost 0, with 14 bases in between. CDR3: CASSFQSGNPTNEKLFF. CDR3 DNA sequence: TGCGCCAGCAGCTTTCAGTCCGGGAACCCAACTAATGAAAAACTGTTTTTT.